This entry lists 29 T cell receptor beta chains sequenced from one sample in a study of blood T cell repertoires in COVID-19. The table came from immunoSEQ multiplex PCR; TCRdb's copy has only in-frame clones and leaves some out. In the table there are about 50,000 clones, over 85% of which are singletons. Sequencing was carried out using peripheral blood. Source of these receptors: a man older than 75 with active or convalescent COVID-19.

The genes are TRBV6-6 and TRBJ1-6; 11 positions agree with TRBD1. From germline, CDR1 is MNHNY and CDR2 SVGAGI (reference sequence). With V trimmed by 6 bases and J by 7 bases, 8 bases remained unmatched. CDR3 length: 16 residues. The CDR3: CASSPRTGGENSPLHF. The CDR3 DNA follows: TGTGCCAGCAGCCCCAGGACAGGGGGCGAGAATTCACCCCTCCACTTT.

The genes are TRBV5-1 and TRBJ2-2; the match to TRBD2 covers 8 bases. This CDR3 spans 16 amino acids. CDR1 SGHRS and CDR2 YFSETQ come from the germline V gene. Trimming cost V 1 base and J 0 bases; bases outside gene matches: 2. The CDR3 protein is CASSLTGGPNTGELFF. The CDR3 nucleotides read TGCGCCAGCAGCTTGACGGGGGGGCCGAACACCGGGGAGCTGTTTTTT.

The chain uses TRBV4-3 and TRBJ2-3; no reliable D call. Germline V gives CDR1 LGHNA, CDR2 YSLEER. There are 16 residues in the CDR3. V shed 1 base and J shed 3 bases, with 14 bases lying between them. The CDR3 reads CASSQAAGLATDTQYF. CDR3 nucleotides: TGCGCCAGCAGCCAAGCGGCAGGCCTCGCGACAGATACGCAGTATTTT.

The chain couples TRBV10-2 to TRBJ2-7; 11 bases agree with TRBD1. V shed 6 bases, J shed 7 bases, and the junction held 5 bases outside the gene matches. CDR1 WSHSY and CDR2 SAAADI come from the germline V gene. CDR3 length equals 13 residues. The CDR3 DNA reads TGCGCCAGCAGCCTGGACAGGGGGCCTGAGCAGTACTTC. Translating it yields CASSLDRGPEQYF.

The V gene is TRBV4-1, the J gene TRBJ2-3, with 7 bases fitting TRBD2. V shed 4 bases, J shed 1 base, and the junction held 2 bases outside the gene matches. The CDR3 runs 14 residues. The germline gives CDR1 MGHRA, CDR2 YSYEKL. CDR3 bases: TGCGCCAGCAGCCCAACTAGCGGCACAGATACGCAGTATTTT. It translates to CASSPTSGTDTQYF.

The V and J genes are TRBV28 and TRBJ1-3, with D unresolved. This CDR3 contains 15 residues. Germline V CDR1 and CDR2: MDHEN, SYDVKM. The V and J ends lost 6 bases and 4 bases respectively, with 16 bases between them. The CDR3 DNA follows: TGTGCCAGCAGGGGTTCCGGGGTAGAGGGAAACACCATATATTTT. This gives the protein CASRGSGVEGNTIYF.

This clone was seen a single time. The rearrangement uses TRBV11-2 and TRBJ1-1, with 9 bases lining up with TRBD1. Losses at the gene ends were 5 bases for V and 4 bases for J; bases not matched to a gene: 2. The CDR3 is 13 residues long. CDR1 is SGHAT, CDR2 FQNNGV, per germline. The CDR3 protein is CASSGQGLTEAFF. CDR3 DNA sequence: TGTGCCAGCAGCGGACAGGGGCTCACTGAAGCTTTCTTT.

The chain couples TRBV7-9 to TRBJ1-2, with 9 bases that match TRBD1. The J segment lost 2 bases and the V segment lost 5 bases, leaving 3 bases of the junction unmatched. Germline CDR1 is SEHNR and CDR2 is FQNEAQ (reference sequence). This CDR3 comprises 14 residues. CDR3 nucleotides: TGTGCCAGCAGCCCGGGACAGGGAAACTATGGCTACACCTTC. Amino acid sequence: CASSPGQGNYGYTF.

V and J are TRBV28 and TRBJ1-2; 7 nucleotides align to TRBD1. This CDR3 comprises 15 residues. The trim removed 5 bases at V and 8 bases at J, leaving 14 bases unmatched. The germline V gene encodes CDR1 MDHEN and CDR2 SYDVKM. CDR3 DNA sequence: TGTGCCAGCAGTAGTCAGGGGGGATGGGCGGGCGGCTACACCTTC. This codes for CASSSQGGWAGGYTF.

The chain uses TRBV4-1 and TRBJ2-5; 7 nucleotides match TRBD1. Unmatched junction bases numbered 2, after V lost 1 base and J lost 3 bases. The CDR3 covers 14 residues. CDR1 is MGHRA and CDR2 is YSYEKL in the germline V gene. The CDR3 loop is CASSQGQGEETQYF. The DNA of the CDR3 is TGCGCCAGCAGCCAAGGACAGGGCGAAGAGACCCAGTACTTC.

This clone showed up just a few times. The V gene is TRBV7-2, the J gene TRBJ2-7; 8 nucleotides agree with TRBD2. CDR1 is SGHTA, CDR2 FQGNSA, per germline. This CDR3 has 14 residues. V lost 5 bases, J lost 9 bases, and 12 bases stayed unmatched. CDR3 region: CASSRGGGDAAQYF. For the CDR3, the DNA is TGTGCCAGCAGCCGGGGGGGCGGGGATGCAGCGCAGTACTTC.

The CDR3 bases are TGTGCCACCAGCAGAGAACGGACAAATGGCTACACCTTC. Amino acids: CATSRERTNGYTF. The chain is built from TRBV15 and TRBJ1-2; maybe TRBD1 (5 bases). V dropped 0 bases and J dropped 6 bases, with 8 bases sitting between them. Germline V gives CDR1 LNHNV, CDR2 YYDKDF (reference sequence). The CDR3 spans 13 residues.

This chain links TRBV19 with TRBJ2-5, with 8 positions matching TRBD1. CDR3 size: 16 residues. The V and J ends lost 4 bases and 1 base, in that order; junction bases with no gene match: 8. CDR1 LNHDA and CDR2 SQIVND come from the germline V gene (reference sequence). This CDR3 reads CASSNGQGGTQETQYF. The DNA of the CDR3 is TGTGCCAGTAGTAACGGACAGGGAGGAACCCAAGAGACCCAGTACTTC.

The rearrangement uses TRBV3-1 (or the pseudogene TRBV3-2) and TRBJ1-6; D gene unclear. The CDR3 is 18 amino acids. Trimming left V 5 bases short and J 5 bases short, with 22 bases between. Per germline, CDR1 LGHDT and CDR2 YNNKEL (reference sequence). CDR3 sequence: CASSIPSPIIHHNSPLHF. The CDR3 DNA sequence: TGTGCCAGCAGCATTCCAAGTCCCATCATACATCATAATTCACCCCTCCACTTT.

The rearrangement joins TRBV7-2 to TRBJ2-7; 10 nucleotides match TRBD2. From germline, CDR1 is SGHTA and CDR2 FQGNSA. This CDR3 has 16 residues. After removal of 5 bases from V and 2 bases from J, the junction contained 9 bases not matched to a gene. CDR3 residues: CASSPPWTSGTYEQYF. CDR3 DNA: TGTGCCAGCAGCCCACCTTGGACTAGCGGCACCTACGAGCAGTACTTC.

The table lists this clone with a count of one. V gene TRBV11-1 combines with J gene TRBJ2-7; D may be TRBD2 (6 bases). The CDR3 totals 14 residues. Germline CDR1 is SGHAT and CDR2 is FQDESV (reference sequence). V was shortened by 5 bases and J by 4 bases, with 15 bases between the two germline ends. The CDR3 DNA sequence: TGTGCCAGCAGCCCTGGAGCGGGCCTTTACGAGCAGTACTTC. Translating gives CASSPGAGLYEQYF.

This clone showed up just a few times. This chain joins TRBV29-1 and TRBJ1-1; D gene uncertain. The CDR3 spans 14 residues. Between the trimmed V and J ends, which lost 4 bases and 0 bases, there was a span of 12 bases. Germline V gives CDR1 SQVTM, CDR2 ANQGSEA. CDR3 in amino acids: CSVVIARVNTEAFF. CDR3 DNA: TGCAGCGTTGTTATAGCGAGGGTGAACACTGAAGCTTTCTTT.

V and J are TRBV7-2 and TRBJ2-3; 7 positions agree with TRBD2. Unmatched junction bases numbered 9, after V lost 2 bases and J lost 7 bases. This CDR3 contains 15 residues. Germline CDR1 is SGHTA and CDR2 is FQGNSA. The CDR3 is CASSLNYWRGNTQYF. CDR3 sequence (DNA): TGTGCCAGCAGCTTAAATTACTGGCGGGGGAATACGCAGTATTTT.

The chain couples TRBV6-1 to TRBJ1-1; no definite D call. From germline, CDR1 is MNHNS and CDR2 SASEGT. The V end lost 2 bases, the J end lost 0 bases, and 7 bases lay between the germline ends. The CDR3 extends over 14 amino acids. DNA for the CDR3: TGTGCCAGCAGTGAAATGAGGATGAACACTGAAGCTTTCTTT. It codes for CASSEMRMNTEAFF.

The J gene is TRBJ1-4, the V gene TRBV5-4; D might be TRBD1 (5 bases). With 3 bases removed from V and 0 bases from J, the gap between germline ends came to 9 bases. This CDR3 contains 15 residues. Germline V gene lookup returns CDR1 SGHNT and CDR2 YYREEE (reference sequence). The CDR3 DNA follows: TGTGCCAGCAGCTCCGACAGTGCAACTAATGAAAAACTGTTTTTT. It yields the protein CASSSDSATNEKLFF.

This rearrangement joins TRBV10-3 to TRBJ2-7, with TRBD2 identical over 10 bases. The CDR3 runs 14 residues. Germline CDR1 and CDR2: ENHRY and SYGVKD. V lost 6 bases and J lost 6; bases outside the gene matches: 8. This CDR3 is CAISPLAGEGEQYF. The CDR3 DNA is TGTGCCATCAGCCCCCTAGCGGGAGAAGGCGAGCAGTACTTC.

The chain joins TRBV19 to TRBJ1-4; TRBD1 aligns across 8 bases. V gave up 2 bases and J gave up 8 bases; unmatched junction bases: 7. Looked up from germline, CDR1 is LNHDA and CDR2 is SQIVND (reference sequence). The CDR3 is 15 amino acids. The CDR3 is CASSISRDRYEKLFF. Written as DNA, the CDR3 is TGTGCCAGTAGTATATCCCGGGACAGGTACGAAAAACTGTTTTTT.

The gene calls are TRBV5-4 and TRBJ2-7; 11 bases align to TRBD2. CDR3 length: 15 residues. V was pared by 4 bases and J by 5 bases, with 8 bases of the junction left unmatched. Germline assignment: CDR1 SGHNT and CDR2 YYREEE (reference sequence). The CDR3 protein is CASSRTSGRFHEQYF. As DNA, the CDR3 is TGTGCCAGCAGCCGAACTAGCGGGAGATTCCACGAGCAGTACTTC.

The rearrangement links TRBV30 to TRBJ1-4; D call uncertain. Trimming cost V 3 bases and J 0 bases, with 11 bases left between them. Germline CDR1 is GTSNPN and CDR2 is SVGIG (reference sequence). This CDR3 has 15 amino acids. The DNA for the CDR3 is TGTGCCTGGAGCCCACTTAGAACAACTAATGAAAAACTGTTTTTT. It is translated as CAWSPLRTTNEKLFF. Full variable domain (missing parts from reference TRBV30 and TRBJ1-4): SQTIHQWPATLVQPVGSPLSLECTVEGTSNPNLYWYRQAAGRGLQLLFYSVGIGQISSEVPQNLSASRPQDRQFILSSKKLLLSDSGFYLCAWSPLRTTNEKLFFGSGTQLSVL.

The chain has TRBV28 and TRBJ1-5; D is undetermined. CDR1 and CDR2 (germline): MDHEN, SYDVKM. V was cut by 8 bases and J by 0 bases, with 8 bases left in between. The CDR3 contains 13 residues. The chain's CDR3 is CASCSYSNQPQHF. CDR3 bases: TGTGCCAGCTGTAGTTATAGCAATCAGCCCCAGCATTTT. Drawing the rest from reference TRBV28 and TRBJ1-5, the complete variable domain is DVKVTQSSRYLVKRTGEKVFLECVQDMDHENMFWYRQDPGLGLRLIYFSYDVKMKEKGDIPEGYSVSREKKERFSLILESASTNQTSMYLCASCSYSNQPQHFGDGTRLSIL.

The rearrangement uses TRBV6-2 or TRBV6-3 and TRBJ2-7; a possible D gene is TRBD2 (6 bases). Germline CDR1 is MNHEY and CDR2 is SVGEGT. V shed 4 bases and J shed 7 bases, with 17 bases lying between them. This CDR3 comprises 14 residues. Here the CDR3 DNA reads TGTGCCAGCAGTTTCCGGGGACTCCGATTGGAGCAGTACTTC. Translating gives CASSFRGLRLEQYF.

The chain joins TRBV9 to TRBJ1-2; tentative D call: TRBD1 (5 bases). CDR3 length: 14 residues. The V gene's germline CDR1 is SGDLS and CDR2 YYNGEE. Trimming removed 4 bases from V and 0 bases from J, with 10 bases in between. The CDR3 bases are TGTGCCAGCAGCCAGGGCAGATCTAACTATGGCTACACCTTC. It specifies CASSQGRSNYGYTF. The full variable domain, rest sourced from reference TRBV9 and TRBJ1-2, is DSGVTQTPKHLITATGQRVTLRCSPRSGDLSVYWYQQSLDQGLQFLIQYYNGEERAKGNILERFSAQQFPDLHSELNLSSLELGDSALYFCASSQGRSNYGYTFGSGTRLTVV.

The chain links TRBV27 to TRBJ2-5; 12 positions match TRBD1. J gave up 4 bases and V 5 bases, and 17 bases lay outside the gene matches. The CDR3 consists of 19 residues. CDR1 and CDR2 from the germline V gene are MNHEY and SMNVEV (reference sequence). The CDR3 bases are TGTGCCAGCAGTCCCTCTGAAGGCCCGCGGGACAGGGGGCGAGAGACCCAGTACTTC. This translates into CASSPSEGPRDRGRETQYF.

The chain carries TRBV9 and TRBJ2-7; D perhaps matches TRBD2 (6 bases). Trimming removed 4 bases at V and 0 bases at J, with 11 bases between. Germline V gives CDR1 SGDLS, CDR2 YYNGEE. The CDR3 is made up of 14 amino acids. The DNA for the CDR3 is TGTGCCAGCAGCCTTACTAGCCCCTCCTACGAGCAGTACTTC. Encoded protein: CASSLTSPSYEQYF.